The sequence of this TCR beta chain was determined in a study of long-term antiretroviral therapy in people with HIV. Germline V gene lookup returns CDR1 SNHLY and CDR2 FYNNEI. J gave up 10 bases and V 11 bases, and 12 bases lay outside the gene matches. The CDR3 is 12 amino acids. They ran version v3.0 of the immunoSEQ assay at survey level. Here immunoSEQ multiplex PCR was the method, and the copy in TCRdb shows in-frame clones only, minus some. The repertoire includes over 30,000 clones, roughly 77% of them detected once, and about 3% sits in the top ten. The specimen was unsorted PBMCs, collected 1.9 years after starting antiretroviral therapy. The sequence came from a young man with HIV. V usage is TRBV2 and J usage is TRBJ2-7, with 9 nucleotides matching TRBD1. In DNA form, the CDR3 reads TGTGCCGGATCGGGACAGGGAAACGTACAGTACTTC. The encoded protein is CAGSGQGNVQYF.